This T cell receptor beta chain comes out of a study of blood T cells in healthy people across ages. There are 13 residues in the CDR3. In germline, CDR1 is LGHDT, CDR2 YNNKEL (reference sequence). Regarding this clonotype: The junction and the germline gene differ at one end; a read error may be behind it.

Healthy Caucasian individuals from Russia aged about 6 to 100 were enrolled as donors. The study isolated at least 6.5 million PBMCs from each sample. The second PCR ran roughly 6 to 12 cycles with a sample-barcoded 5' primer and J-beta primers. A template-switch adaptor containing 12 random nucleotides labeled each cDNA molecule. TCRdb fed the 5' RACE reads into MiXCR, producing one record per CDR3 protein. The data show about 1.6 million distinct CDR3 sequences, with around 35% seen just once and approximately 10% held by the top ten. Material for sequencing was blood. The receptor was isolated from a woman aged 30 to 39 in good health. The V call is TRBV3-1, the J call TRBJ2-7; D gene unclear. The CDR3 loop reads CASSQYGSYERYF. CDR3 nucleotide sequence: TGTGCCAGCAGCCAATACGGATCCTACGAGCGGTACTTC.